Listed here is a single T cell receptor beta chain. The data belong to a study of blood T cell repertoires in COVID-19. As for the study in general: Samples came from the United States, Italy and Spain, spanning acute and convalescent COVID-19.

Authors' data handling: Counts of nucleated cells, estimated from reference gene primer amplification, were obtained. Sequenced by immunoSEQ multiplex PCR; TCRdb stores in-frame clones only, minus some. V, J and clone size are those of that table, while D and trimming were read from the DNA. The table shows about 170,000 clones, with 84% occurring only once. Germline V gene data show CDR1 as MNHEY and CDR2 as SMNVEV (reference sequence). V was shortened by 5 bases and J by 6 bases, with 11 bases between the two germline ends. CDR3 size: 13 residues. V usage is TRBV27 and J usage is TRBJ1-5; unclear D gene. The sequencing sample was made of peripheral blood. This receptor was obtained from a woman aged 70-85 years with COVID-19, enrolled during active disease. This CDR3 reads CASSPHVGQPQHF. The CDR3 nucleotides are TGTGCCAGCAGTCCCCACGTCGGTCAGCCCCAGCATTTT.